The source of this TCR beta chain is a study of metastatic and nonmetastatic thyroid tumors. Study overall: Repertoire comparisons spanned blood and tumor or nodule tissue from malignant and benign thyroid patients. Findings and limits, study-wide: The study reportedly found significantly higher TCR beta diversity in malignant thyroid tumors than benign nodules, in blood and tumor.

A remark on this clone: Antigen unknown.

Germline V CDR1 and CDR2: MNHEY, SVGEGT. CDR3 length: 14 residues. Unmatched junction bases numbered 5, after V lost 4 bases and J lost 2 bases. Ahead of thyroid surgery, no patient had received treatment of any kind. Authors' data handling: A classifier of distant metastasis in papillary thyroid cancer was built from CDR3 differences (across clinicopathological groups). TCRdb re-clonotyped the PCR reads through MiXCR. These V and J calls originate from TCRdb's pipeline instead of the authors' own analysis. The table shows around 6,400 clones, with roughly 15% occurring only once. Material: tumor tissue. V is TRBV6-2 or TRBV6-3 and J is TRBJ2-7, with 7 nucleotides matching TRBD2. This sequence originates from a male donor with papillary thyroid cancer or a benign thyroid nodule (not recorded which). Some clones in this sample may be carry-over from other donors' samples. The CDR3 bases are TGTGCCAGCAGTTCCCTGGGGGGGACCTACGAGCAGTACTTC. Amino acid sequence: CASSSLGGTYEQYF.